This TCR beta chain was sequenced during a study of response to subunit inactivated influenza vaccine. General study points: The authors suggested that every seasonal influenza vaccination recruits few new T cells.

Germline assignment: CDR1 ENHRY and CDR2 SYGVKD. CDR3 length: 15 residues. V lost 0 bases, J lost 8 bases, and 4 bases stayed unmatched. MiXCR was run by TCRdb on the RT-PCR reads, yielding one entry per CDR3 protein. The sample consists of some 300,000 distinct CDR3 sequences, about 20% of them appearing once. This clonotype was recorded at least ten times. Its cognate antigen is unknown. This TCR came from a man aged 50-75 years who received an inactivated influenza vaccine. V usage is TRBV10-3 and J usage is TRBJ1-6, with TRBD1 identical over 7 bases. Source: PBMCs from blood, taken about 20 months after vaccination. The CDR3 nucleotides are TGTGCCATCAGTGAGTCAAGACAGGGCGATTCACCCCTCCACTTT. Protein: CAISESRQGDSPLHF.